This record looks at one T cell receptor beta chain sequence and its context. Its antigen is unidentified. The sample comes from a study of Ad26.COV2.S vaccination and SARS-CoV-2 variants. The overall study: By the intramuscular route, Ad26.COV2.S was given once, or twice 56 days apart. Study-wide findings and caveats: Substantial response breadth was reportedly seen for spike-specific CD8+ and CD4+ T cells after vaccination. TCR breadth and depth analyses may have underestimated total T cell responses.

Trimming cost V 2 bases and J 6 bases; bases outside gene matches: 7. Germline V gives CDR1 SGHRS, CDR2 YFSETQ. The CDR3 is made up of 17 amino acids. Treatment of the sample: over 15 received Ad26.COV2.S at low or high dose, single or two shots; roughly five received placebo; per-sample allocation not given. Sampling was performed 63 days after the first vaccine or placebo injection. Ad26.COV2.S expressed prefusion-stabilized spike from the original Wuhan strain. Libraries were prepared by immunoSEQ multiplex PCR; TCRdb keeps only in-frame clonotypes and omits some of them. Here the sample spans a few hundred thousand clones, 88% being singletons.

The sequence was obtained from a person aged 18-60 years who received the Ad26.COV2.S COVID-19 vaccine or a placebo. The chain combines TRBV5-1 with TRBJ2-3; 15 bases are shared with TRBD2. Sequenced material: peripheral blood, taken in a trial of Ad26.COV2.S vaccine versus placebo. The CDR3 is CASSLRTSGGAQDTQYF. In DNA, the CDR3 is TGCGCCAGCAGCTTAAGGACTAGCGGGGGGGCGCAGGATACGCAGTATTTT.